In this sample, the clone carrying this TCR beta chain turned up a few times. The antigen is undetermined. This record belongs to a study of cytomegalovirus exposure and HLA in healthy donors. Whole-study results and caveats: Information on immune exposure was restricted to one variable (CMV serostatus). Researchers reported from a later analysis that most CMV-associated TCR beta chains appeared HLA-restricted. The study designated some 180 TCR beta chains cytomegalovirus-associated.

Vbeta (60) and Jbeta (13) primers were used in the PCR. Repertoires were generated with immunoSEQ multiplex PCR, while TCRdb's copy carries only in-frame clones and drops some. The sample carries 130,000 to 150,000 clones, roughly four fifths recorded once. V lost 1 base and J 4 bases, leaving 13 bases between the germline ends. Looked up from germline, CDR1 is SGHAT and CDR2 is FQNNGV. The CDR3 is 15 amino acids. The chain combines TRBV11-2 with TRBJ2-5; D might be TRBD1 (5 bases). Sequencing input: PBMCs. The receptor was derived from a woman between 50 and 59 years old in good health and CMV-seronegative. The CDR3 DNA follows: TGTGCCAGCAGCTTAGCCAGGACAACCACAGAGACCCAGTACTTC. Protein: CASSLARTTTETQYF.